The clone carrying this T cell receptor (beta chain) showed up just a few times. Its antigen is currently unknown. Single viable CD3+CD4+CD8-CD45RO+ cells were sorted as the memory CD4+ T cells. Per the germline V gene, CDR1 is SEHNR and CDR2 is FQNEAQ (reference sequence). V dropped 1 base and J dropped 6 bases, with 16 bases sitting between them. CDR3 length equals 15 residues. The data derive from a study of memory CD4+ T cells and cytomegalovirus serostatus. As for the study in general: Healthy Belgian adult donors included about nine CMV-positive and more than 20 CMV-negative people.

The repertoire was sequenced with immunoSEQ multiplex PCR; TCRdb's copy has only in-frame clones and lacks some. The sample consists of 50,000 to 60,000 clones, 82% of them appearing once. General observations from the study: Of under 200 reported CMV TCRbeta sequences, some 67 were found in memory CD4+ repertoires.

Input material: memory CD4+ T cells from blood. The TCR originated in an adult in good health and CMV-seronegative. The rearrangement joins TRBV7-9 to TRBJ2-7; maybe TRBD1 (7 bases). The CDR3 here is CASSLVQGGIAEQYF. The CDR3 coding sequence is TGTGCCAGCAGCTTAGTGCAGGGGGGTATTGCCGAGCAGTACTTC.